The entry below gives a single T cell receptor (beta chain) sequence along with its context. In the original analysis: Estimation of nucleated cell counts relied on the amplification of reference gene primers. Profiled with immunoSEQ multiplex PCR; TCRdb holds only in-frame clones, not every one. V, J and clone size were drawn from that table, and D and trimming were deduced from the DNA. The profile shows fewer than 350,000 clones, approximately 91% of them singletons. The CDR3 is 14 amino acids. The V gene lost 0 bases and the J gene lost 3 bases, with 9 bases spanning the gap. CDR1 is SGHRS and CDR2 is YFSETQ in the germline V gene. This entry comes from a study of blood T cell repertoires in COVID-19. As for the study in general: There were acute and convalescent COVID-19 samples, and they came from the United States, Italy and Spain.

Individuals in the exposed group had encountered a COVID-19 case within 2 weeks preceding study entry. The TCR was taken from a woman younger than 45 who had been exposed to COVID-19. What was sequenced was PBMCs or T cells enriched from blood (not recorded which). The chain employs TRBV5-1 and TRBJ1-2; a possible D gene is TRBD1 (6 bases). Here the CDR3 reads CASSLGQDYYGYTF. CDR3 nucleotide sequence: TGCGCCAGCAGCTTGGGACAGGACTACTATGGCTACACCTTC.